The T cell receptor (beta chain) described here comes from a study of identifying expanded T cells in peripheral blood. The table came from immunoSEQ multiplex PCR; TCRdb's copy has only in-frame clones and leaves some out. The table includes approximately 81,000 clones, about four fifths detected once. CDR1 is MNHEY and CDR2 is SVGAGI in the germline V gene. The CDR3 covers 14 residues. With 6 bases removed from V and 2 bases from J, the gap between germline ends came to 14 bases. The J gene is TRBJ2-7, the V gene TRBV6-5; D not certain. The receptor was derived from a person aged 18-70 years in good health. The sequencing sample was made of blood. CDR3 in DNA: TGTGCCAGCAGCCCGGGTGGCTCAACCTACGAGCAGTACTTC. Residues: CASSPGGSTYEQYF.